Listed below are T cell receptor beta chains from one sample, sequenced in a study of T cell repertoires in cytomegalovirus infection. The antigens of these receptors remain unknown. MiXCR, run by TCRdb on the reads, gives a single entry per CDR3 protein. Of hundreds of thousands of distinct CDR3 sequences listed, 32% were seen once; the top ten hold around 11%. The specimen was cultured CD8+ T cells from PBMCs, collected from culture after CMV antigen stimulation. The receptors stem from a human donor in good health (CMV status not recorded). Some clones in this sample may be carry-over from other donors' samples. CDR3s include the opening cysteine and the closing phenylalanine or tryptophan. The D gene is left open where the match is weak. Expanded clones get a size class; other rows say once, few or many, or leave the size out.

d_call j_call clone_size v_call cdr3_nt cdr3_aa
TRBD1 TRBJ1-4 . TRBV27 TGTGCCAGCAGTCCGTGGGACAGTCGCAATGAAAAACTGTTTTTT CASSPWDSRNEKLFF
TRBD2 TRBJ2-3 many TRBV20-1 TGCAGTGCTAGAGAACACGGGGGGAACCCCACAGATACGCAGTATTTT CSAREHGGNPTDTQYF
TRBD1 TRBJ2-1 . TRBV7-9 TGTGCCAGCAGCTTGGCCGGGACAGGGTGGGGCGAGCAGTTCTTC CASSLAGTGWGEQFF
. TRBJ1-2 . TRBV7-6 TGTGCCAGCAGCTCGGGTTGGGACGGCTACACCTTC CASSSGWDGYTF
. TRBJ2-3 . TRBV28 TGTGCCAGCACTCCAAGGGTCACAGATACGCAGTATTTT CASTPRVTDTQYF
. TRBJ1-2 few TRBV27 TGTGCCAGCAGTTTCTTTCCCCCGGACAAGCCCTATGGCTACACCTTC CASSFFPPDKPYGYTF
TRBD2 TRBJ2-2 once TRBV6-8 TGTGCCACCACGGGACTAGCGGGTTTCACCGGGGAGCTGTTTTTT CATTGLAGFTGELFF
TRBD1 TRBJ2-7 medium-sized TRBV7-8 TGTGCCAGCAGCTTAGTACAGGGGGCCGGGTACGAGCAGTACTTC CASSLVQGAGYEQYF
. TRBJ2-1 few TRBV6-5 TGTGCCAGCAGTTTTAGAGCGGGCTTTACGGATGAGCAGTTCTTC CASSFRAGFTDEQFF
. TRBJ1-2 . TRBV12-3/TRBV12-4 TGTGCCAGCAGTTTCCGGGGGGCGGTAAACTATGGCTACACCTTC CASSFRGAVNYGYTF
TRBD1 TRBJ1-2 . TRBV7-9 TGTGCCAGCAGCCCGGGACAGGAGGTCTATGGCTACACCTTC CASSPGQEVYGYTF
TRBD2 TRBJ2-5 . TRBV20-1 TGCAGTGCTAGAGACGTTACGGGACTACCCGAAGAGACCCAGTACTTC CSARDVTGLPEETQYF
. TRBJ2-4 few TRBV27 TGTGCCAGCAGGGTGCCCCCCCGGGGCATTCAGTACTTC CASRVPPRGIQYF
. TRBJ1-5 few TRBV7-9 TGTGCCAGCAGCCAGTCAGGGGACCCCCAGCATTTT CASSQSGDPQHF
. TRBJ2-1 . TRBV7-7 TGTGCTAGCAGCTTAGGGGTTAGCGCTGAGCAGTTCTTC CASSLGVSAEQFF
TRBD2 TRBJ2-1 few TRBV9 TGTGCCAGCAGCTCGACTAGCGGGGGGCCAAACAATGAGCAGTTCTTC CASSSTSGGPNNEQFF
. TRBJ1-2 . TRBV5-4 TGTGCCAGCAGCACGGCCGGATGGAGCTACACCTTC CASSTAGWSYTF
TRBD1 TRBJ2-1 many TRBV7-8 TGTGCCAGCAGCTTAATCTCGAGGCTGGTCCCGGGACAGGATCATGAGCAGTTCTTC CASSLISRLVPGQDHEQFF
. TRBJ2-7 few TRBV20-1 TGCAGTGCTCCGTTGGGGGTCGAGCAGTACTTC CSAPLGVEQYF
. TRBJ2-3 few TRBV7-9 TGTGCCAGCAGCTCCACAACTGAGAGGGCAGATACGCAGTATTTT CASSSTTERADTQYF
. TRBJ2-3 few TRBV25-1 TGTGCCAGCAGTGTGAGAGTACGTAGCACAGATACGCAGTATTTT CASSVRVRSTDTQYF
. TRBJ2-7 . TRBV11-2 TGTGCCAGCAGCTTAGCAACAGACTACGAGCAGTACTTC CASSLATDYEQYF
. TRBJ1-1 few TRBV7-6 TGTGCCAGCAGCCAGCTTGCCAGGGAAGGGATGAACACTGAAGCTTTCTTT CASSQLAREGMNTEAFF